The next 7 T cell receptor beta chains were all read from a single sample in a study of shared clonotypes between healthy human individuals. TCRdb's copy holds only in-frame clones and misses some; the assay was immunoSEQ multiplex PCR. This table has 550,000 to 850,000 clones, 72% appearing once. Material: memory CD4+ T cells sorted from blood. Subset specified: CD45RA-negative fraction. The receptors stem from a woman aged 30 to 39 in good health.

This chain links TRBV28 with TRBJ1-5, with D tentatively TRBD1 (6 bases). This CDR3 has 16 residues. Germline CDR1 is MDHEN and CDR2 is SYDVKM. The ends were cut back, 7 bases at V and 2 bases at J, with 18 bases in the middle. This CDR3 reads CASNKGVSSGNQPQHF. CDR3 sequence (DNA): TGTGCCAGCAATAAGGGGGTCAGTTCTGGCAATCAGCCCCAGCATTTT.

This rearrangement joins TRBV30 to TRBJ2-1, with 7 bases fitting TRBD2. Germline lookup yields CDR1 GTSNPN and CDR2 SVGIG (reference sequence). The CDR3 is 15 residues long. V dropped 4 bases and J dropped 4; count of bases not matched to a gene: 10. The CDR3 nucleotides read TGTGCCTGGACTCCAACGGGGGGAAATTACAATGAGCAGTTCTTC. Its protein product is CAWTPTGGNYNEQFF.

The J gene is TRBJ2-2, the V gene TRBV5-1; possibly TRBD2 for D (6 bases). The V gene's germline CDR1 is SGHRS and CDR2 YFSETQ. Trimming left V 6 bases short and J 3 bases short, with 12 bases between. The CDR3 covers 14 residues. The CDR3 DNA reads as TGCGCCAGCATTCGGGAGACGGACACCGGGGAGCTGTTTTTT. This encodes CASIRETDTGELFF.

The CDR3 DNA is TGTGCCAGCTCACTGAAAGGGGCGACTAATGAAAAACTGTTTTTT. Amino acids: CASSLKGATNEKLFF. The V and J genes are TRBV18 and TRBJ1-4, with D maybe TRBD1 (5 bases). Germline CDR1 KGHSH, CDR2 LQKENI. V was cut by 4 bases and J by 2 bases, with 11 bases left in between. The CDR3 spans 15 residues.

This chain connects TRBV11-1 to TRBJ1-5; D is unresolved. Germline V gene lookup returns CDR1 SGHAT and CDR2 FQDESV (reference sequence). V was trimmed by 2 bases and J by 6 bases, leaving 20 bases between them. The CDR3 has 17 amino acids. The CDR3 here is CASSLNFSDLRGQPQHF. The CDR3 nucleotides read TGTGCCAGCAGCTTAAACTTCTCTGACCTCCGGGGTCAGCCCCAGCATTTT.

This chain uses TRBV19 with TRBJ2-2; D possibly corresponds to TRBD1 (6 bases). V was shortened by 4 bases and J by 6 bases, with 18 bases between the two germline ends. This CDR3 region has 16 residues. Germline V gene data show CDR1 as LNHDA and CDR2 as SQIVND (reference sequence). The CDR3 spells CASSTGQPGSSGELFF. CDR3 nucleotide sequence: TGTGCCAGTAGTACCGGACAGCCGGGGAGTTCCGGGGAGCTGTTTTTT.

CDR3 DNA sequence: TGTGCCAGCTCGACGGGGTTAGCGGGTAAATACAATGAGCAGTTCTTC. Residues: CASSTGLAGKYNEQFF. This chain connects TRBV18 to TRBJ2-1; 7 nucleotides match TRBD2. The CDR3 is made up of 16 amino acids. Trimming took 6 bases from V and 4 from J; bases not matched to a gene: 12. CDR1 and CDR2 (germline): KGHSH, LQKENI. Full variable domain (missing parts from reference TRBV18 and TRBJ2-1): NAGVMQNPRHLVRRRGQEARLRCSPMKGHSHVYWYRQLPEEGLKFMVYLQKENIIDESGMPKERFSAEFPKEGPSILRIQQVVRGDSAAYFCASSTGLAGKYNEQFFGPGTRLTVL.